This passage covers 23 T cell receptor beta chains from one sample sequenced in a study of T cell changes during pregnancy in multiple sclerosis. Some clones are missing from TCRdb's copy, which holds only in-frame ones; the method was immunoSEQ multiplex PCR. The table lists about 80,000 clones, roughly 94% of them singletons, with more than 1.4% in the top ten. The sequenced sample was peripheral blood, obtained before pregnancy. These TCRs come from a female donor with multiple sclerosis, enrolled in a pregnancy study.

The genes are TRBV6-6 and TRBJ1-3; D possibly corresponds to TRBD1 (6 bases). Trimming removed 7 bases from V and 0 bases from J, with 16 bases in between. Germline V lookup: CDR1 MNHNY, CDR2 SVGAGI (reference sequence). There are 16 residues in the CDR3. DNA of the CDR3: TGTGCCAGCACATCAGACAGGTCCAACTCTGGAAACACCATATATTTT. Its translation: CASTSDRSNSGNTIYF.

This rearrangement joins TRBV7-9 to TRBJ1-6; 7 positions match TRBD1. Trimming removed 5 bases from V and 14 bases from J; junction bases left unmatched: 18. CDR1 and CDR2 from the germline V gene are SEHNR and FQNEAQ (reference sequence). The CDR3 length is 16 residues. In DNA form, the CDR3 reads TGTGCCAGCAGCACCGAGACAGGGCCCAGCTCCTCTGCCCTCCACTTT. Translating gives CASSTETGPSSSALHF. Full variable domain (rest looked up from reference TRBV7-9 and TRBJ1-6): DTGVSQNPRHKITKRGQNVTFRCDPISEHNRLYWYRQTLGQGPEFLTYFQNEAQLEKSRLLSDRFSAERPKGSFSTLEIQRTEQGDSAMYLCASSTETGPSSSALHFGNGTRLTVT.

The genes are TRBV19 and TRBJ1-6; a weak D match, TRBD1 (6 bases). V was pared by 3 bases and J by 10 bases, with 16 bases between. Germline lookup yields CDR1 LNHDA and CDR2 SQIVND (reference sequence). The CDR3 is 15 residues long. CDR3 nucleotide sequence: TGTGCCAGTAGTATTACAGGGTTGTCGGGATCACCCCTCCACTTT. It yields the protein CASSITGLSGSPLHF.

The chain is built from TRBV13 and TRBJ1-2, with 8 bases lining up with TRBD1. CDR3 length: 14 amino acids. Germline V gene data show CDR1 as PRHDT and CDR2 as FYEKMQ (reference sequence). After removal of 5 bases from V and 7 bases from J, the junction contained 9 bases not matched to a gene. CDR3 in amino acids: CASSETGGKGGYTF. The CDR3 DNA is TGTGCCAGCAGCGAAACAGGGGGTAAGGGTGGCTACACCTTC.

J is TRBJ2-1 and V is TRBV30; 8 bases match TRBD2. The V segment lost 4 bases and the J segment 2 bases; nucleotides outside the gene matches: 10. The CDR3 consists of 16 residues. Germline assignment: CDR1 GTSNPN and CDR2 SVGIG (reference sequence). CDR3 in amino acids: CAWIPMTGLAYNEQFF. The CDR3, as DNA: TGTGCCTGGATACCGATGACGGGACTAGCCTACAATGAGCAGTTCTTC. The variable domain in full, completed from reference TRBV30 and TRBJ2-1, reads SQTIHQWPATLVQPVGSPLSLECTVEGTSNPNLYWYRQAAGRGLQLLFYSVGIGQISSEVPQNLSASRPQDRQFILSSKKLLLSDSGFYLCAWIPMTGLAYNEQFFGPGTRLTVL.

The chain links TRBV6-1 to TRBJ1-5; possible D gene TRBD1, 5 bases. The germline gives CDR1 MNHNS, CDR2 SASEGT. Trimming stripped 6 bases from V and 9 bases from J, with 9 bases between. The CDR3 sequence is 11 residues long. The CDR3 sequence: CASRAGRPQHF. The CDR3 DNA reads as TGTGCCAGCAGGGCGGGGCGGCCCCAGCATTTT.

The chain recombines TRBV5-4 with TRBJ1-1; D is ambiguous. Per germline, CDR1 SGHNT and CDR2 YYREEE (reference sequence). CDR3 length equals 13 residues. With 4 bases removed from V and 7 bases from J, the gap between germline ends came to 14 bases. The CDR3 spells CASSPGRDGEAFF. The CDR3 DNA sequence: TGTGCCAGCAGCCCGGGGAGGGATGGTGAAGCTTTCTTT.

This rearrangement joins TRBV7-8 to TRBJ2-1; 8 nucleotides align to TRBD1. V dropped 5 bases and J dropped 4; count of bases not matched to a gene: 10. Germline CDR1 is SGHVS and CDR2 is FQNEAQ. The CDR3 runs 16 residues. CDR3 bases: TGTGCCAGCAGCGGACCCCGGGGACAGGCTTACAATGAGCAGTTCTTC. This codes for CASSGPRGQAYNEQFF.

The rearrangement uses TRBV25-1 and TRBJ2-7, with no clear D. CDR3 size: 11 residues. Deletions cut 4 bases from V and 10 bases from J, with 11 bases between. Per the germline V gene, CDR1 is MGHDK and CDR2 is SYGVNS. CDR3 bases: TGTGCCAGCAGTGGAAACAGAGAACAGTACTTC. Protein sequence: CASSGNREQYF.

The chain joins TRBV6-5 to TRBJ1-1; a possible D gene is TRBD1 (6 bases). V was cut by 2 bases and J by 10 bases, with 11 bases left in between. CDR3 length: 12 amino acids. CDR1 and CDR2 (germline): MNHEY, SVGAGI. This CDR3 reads CASSYEGDRAFF. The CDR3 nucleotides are TGTGCCAGCAGTTACGAGGGGGATAGAGCTTTCTTT.

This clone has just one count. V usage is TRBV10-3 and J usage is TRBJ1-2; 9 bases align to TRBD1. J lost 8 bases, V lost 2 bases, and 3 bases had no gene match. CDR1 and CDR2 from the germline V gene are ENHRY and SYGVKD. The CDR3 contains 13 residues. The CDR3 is CAISEGQGLGYTF. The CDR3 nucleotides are TGTGCCATCAGTGAGGGACAGGGGTTAGGCTACACCTTC.

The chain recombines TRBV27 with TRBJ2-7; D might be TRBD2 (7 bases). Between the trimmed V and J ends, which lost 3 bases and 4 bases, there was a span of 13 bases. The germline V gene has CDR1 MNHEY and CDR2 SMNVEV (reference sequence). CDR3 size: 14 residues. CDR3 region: CASSFAGAEYEQYF. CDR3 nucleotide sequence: TGTGCCAGCAGTTTTGCGGGGGCCGAATACGAGCAGTACTTC.

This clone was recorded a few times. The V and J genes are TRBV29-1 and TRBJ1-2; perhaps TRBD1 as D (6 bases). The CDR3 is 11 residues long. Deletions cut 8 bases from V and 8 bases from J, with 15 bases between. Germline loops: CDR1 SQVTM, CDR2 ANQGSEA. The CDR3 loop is CSLRGAGGYTF. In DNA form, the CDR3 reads TGCAGCCTGCGGGGGGCTGGCGGCTACACCTTC.

In nucleotides, the CDR3 is TGTGCCTGGGGCGGGGCCTACGAGCAGTACTTC. Its translation is CAWGGAYEQYF. The chain combines TRBV30 with TRBJ2-7, with a weak D call TRBD2 (6 bases). Germline V gene sequence: CDR1 GTSNPN, CDR2 SVGIG (reference sequence). This CDR3 region has 11 residues. V gave up 5 bases and J gave up 2 bases, with 7 bases separating them.

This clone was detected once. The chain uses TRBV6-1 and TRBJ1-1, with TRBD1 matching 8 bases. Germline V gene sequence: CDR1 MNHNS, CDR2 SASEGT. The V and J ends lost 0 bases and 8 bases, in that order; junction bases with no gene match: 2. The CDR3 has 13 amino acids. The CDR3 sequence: CASSEADRVEAFF. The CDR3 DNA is TGTGCCAGCAGTGAAGCGGACAGGGTAGAAGCTTTCTTT.

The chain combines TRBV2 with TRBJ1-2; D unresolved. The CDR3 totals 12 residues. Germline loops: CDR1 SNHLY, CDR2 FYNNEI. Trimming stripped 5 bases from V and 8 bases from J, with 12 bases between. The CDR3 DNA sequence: TGTGCCAGCAGTAATGGGCCTGACGGCTACACCTTC. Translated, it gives CASSNGPDGYTF.

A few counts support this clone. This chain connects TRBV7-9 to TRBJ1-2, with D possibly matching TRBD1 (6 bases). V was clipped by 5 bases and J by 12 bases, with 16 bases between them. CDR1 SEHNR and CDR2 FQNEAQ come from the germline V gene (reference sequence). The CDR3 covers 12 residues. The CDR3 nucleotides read TGTGCCAGCAGCGCACAGGGTTCCCGCAACACCTTC. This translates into CASSAQGSRNTF.

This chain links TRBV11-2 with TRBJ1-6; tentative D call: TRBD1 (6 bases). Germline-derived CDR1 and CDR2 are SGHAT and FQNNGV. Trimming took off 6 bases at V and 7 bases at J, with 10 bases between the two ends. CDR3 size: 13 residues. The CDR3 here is CASRSTGNSPLHF. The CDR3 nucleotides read TGTGCCAGCAGGAGTACAGGGAATTCACCCCTCCACTTT.

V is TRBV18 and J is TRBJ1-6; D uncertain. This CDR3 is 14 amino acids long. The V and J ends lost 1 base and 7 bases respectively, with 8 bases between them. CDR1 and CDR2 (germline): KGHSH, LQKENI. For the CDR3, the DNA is TGTGCCAGCTCACCACTATCGGAGAATTCACCCCTCCACTTT. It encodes CASSPLSENSPLHF.

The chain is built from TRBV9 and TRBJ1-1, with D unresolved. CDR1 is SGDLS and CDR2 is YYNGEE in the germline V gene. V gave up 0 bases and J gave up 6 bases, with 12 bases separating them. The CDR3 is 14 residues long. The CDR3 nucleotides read TGTGCCAGCAGCGTAGGCGCCGCAGGCGCTGAAGCTTTCTTT. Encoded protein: CASSVGAAGAEAFF.

The CDR3: CASSLGGGSSGNTIYF. The CDR3 bases are TGTGCCAGCAGCTTAGGCGGGGGGTCCTCTGGAAACACCATATATTTT. V usage is TRBV11-2 and J usage is TRBJ1-3; possible D gene TRBD1, 5 bases. Trimming removed 1 base from V and 0 bases from J, with 10 bases in between. The CDR3 contains 16 residues. Germline V lookup: CDR1 SGHAT, CDR2 FQNNGV. Together with reference TRBV11-2 and TRBJ1-3, the CDR3 gives the full variable domain: EAGVAQSPRYKIIEKRQSVAFWCNPISGHATLYWYQQILGQGPKLLIQFQNNGVVDDSQLPKDRFSAERLKGVDSTLKIQPAKLEDSAVYLCASSLGGGSSGNTIYFGEGSWLTVV.

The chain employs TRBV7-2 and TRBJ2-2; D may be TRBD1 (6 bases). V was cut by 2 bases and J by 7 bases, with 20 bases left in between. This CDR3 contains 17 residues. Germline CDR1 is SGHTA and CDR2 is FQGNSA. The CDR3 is CASSLSPWGRGGGELFF. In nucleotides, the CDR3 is TGTGCCAGCAGCTTATCCCCCTGGGGCAGGGGTGGCGGGGAGCTGTTTTTT.

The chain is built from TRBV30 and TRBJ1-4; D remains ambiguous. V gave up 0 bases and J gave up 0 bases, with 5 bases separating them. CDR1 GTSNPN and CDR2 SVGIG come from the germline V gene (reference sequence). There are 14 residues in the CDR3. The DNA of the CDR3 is TGTGCCTGGAGTGTCGGGGCAACTAATGAAAAACTGTTTTTT. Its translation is CAWSVGATNEKLFF.